These T cell receptor beta chains were read from a single sample in a study of blood T cell repertoires in COVID-19. The repertoire was sequenced with immunoSEQ multiplex PCR; TCRdb's copy has only in-frame clones and lacks some. There are roughly 270,000 clones in the sample; over 75% occur only once, and just under 9.5% lies in the top ten. The sequenced sample consisted of peripheral blood. All receptors derive from a man between 18 and 35 years old with active or convalescent COVID-19. CDR3s include the opening cysteine and the closing phenylalanine or tryptophan. D genes are given only for firm matches. Clone size is shown for a subset of rows, as once, few, many or a class of expanded clone.

clone_size: NA; d_call: TRBD1; v_call: TRBV4-1; j_call: TRBJ1-1; cdr3_aa: CASSPFTTGFTEAFF; cdr3_nt: TGCGCCAGCAGCCCGTTTACGACAGGGTTCACTGAAGCTTTCTTT
clone_size: NA; d_call: NA; v_call: TRBV9; j_call: TRBJ2-3; cdr3_aa: CASSVGPSDTQYF; cdr3_nt: TGTGCCAGCAGCGTAGGTCCGTCGGATACGCAGTATTTT
clone_size: few; d_call: NA; v_call: TRBV11-2; j_call: TRBJ1-5; cdr3_aa: CASSPGSQFRISNQPQHF; cdr3_nt: TGTGCCAGCAGCCCAGGGTCCCAGTTCCGGATCAGCAATCAGCCCCAGCATTTT
clone_size: NA; d_call: NA; v_call: TRBV6-5; j_call: TRBJ2-7; cdr3_aa: CASSYSGGNSYEQYF; cdr3_nt: TGTGCCAGCAGTTACTCTGGGGGGAACTCCTACGAGCAGTACTTC
clone_size: NA; d_call: NA; v_call: TRBV29-1; j_call: TRBJ2-2; cdr3_aa: CSVLGQRNTGELFF; cdr3_nt: TGCAGCGTCCTCGGACAGCGAAACACCGGGGAGCTGTTTTTT
clone_size: NA; d_call: NA; v_call: TRBV6-5; j_call: TRBJ2-5; cdr3_aa: CASSSGQETQYF; cdr3_nt: TGTGCCAGCAGTAGCGGTCAAGAGACCCAGTACTTC
clone_size: once; d_call: NA; v_call: TRBV13; j_call: TRBJ2-2; cdr3_aa: CASSTTPNTGELFF; cdr3_nt: TGTGCCAGCAGCACCACTCCGAACACCGGGGAGCTGTTTTTT
clone_size: NA; d_call: NA; v_call: TRBV12-3/TRBV12-4; j_call: TRBJ2-1; cdr3_aa: CASSSDRNEQFF; cdr3_nt: TGTGCCAGCAGTTCGGACAGAAATGAGCAGTTCTTC
clone_size: NA; d_call: NA; v_call: TRBV7-2; j_call: TRBJ2-7; cdr3_aa: CASSLASVHEQYF; cdr3_nt: TGTGCCAGCAGCTTAGCTAGCGTCCACGAGCAGTACTTC
clone_size: few; d_call: NA; v_call: TRBV10-3; j_call: TRBJ2-7; cdr3_aa: CAISTQGTSYEQYF; cdr3_nt: TGTGCCATCAGTACACAGGGTACCTCCTACGAGCAGTACTTC
clone_size: NA; d_call: NA; v_call: TRBV6-5; j_call: TRBJ1-5; cdr3_aa: CASSYSMAGPAHF; cdr3_nt: TGTGCCAGCAGTTACTCGATGGCAGGGCCCGCGCATTTT
clone_size: once; d_call: TRBD1; v_call: TRBV7-9; j_call: TRBJ2-6; cdr3_aa: CASSWTGQGAAGANVLTF; cdr3_nt: TGTGCCAGCAGCTGGACGGGACAGGGGGCTGCTGGGGCCAACGTCCTGACTTTC
clone_size: few; d_call: NA; v_call: TRBV15; j_call: TRBJ2-6; cdr3_aa: CATSREAGFGANVLTF; cdr3_nt: TGTGCCACCAGCAGAGAGGCGGGGTTCGGGGCCAACGTCCTGACTTTC
clone_size: NA; d_call: NA; v_call: TRBV9; j_call: TRBJ1-1; cdr3_aa: CASSVDRGGRTEAFF; cdr3_nt: TGTGCCAGCAGCGTAGATCGCGGGGGGCGAACTGAAGCTTTCTTT
clone_size: NA; d_call: NA; v_call: TRBV29-1; j_call: TRBJ1-1; cdr3_aa: CSVVLEVGAFF; cdr3_nt: TGCAGCGTTGTCCTGGAGGTAGGGGCTTTCTTT
clone_size: NA; d_call: NA; v_call: TRBV18; j_call: TRBJ1-1; cdr3_aa: CASYRGTDTEAFF; cdr3_nt: TGTGCCAGCTACCGGGGGACCGACACTGAAGCTTTCTTT